The source of this T cell receptor beta chain is a study of T cells in Graves' hyperthyroidism and ophthalmopathy. The study, taken as a whole, reports: Before onset, ophthalmopathy was predicted by the model a median around 6.5 months earlier.

TCR beta CDR3 regions were amplified from RNA transcripts. The TCR CDR3 was amplified in a first-round RT-PCR using the HTBI primer set. TCRdb redid the calling of the multiplex PCR reads with MiXCR, one entry per CDR3 protein. The data show under 300,000 distinct CDR3 sequences, approximately 13% seen once. The V gene end was trimmed by 6 bases and the J gene end by 0 bases; junction bases not matched to a gene: 1. The germline V gene encodes CDR1 KGHDR and CDR2 SFDVKD. The CDR3 sequence is 14 residues long. Approximately 10 ml of fresh peripheral blood supplied the PBMCs. This clonotype was detected only a few times. Its antigen remains unidentified.

The sample taken for sequencing was blood. This TCR derives from a woman aged 40 to 49 with Graves' hyperthyroidism. The gene calls are TRBV24-1 and TRBJ2-1; 7 nucleotides agree with TRBD2. CDR3 coding DNA: TGTGCCACCAGTCGCGGGAGCTCCTACAATGAGCAGTTCTTC. This gives the protein CATSRGSSYNEQFF.